These 10 T cell receptor beta chains came from one sample sequenced in a study of T cell responses to AZD1222 COVID-19 vaccine. Here immunoSEQ multiplex PCR was the method, and the copy in TCRdb shows in-frame clones only, minus some. Of 65,000 to 85,000 clones in the sample, 80% to 90% were seen once. The specimen was peripheral blood, collected on day 0 of AZD1222 vaccination. Receptors originate from an adult in good health.

The chain joins TRBV28 to TRBJ2-5, with TRBD1 matching 8 bases. CDR1 is MDHEN, CDR2 SYDVKM, per germline. V trimming: 2 bases; J trimming: 5 bases; junction bases outside the gene matches: 7. The length of the CDR3 is 15 residues. The CDR3 bases are TGTGCCAGCAGTTTACGACAGGGGAGGTCGGAGACCCAGTACTTC. Amino acids: CASSLRQGRSETQYF.

V usage is TRBV27 and J usage is TRBJ1-5; D is unresolved. CDR1 and CDR2 from the germline V gene are MNHEY and SMNVEV (reference sequence). The CDR3 runs 15 residues. Trimming removed 1 base at V and 6 bases at J, with 13 bases between. The CDR3 region has the DNA TGTGCCAGCAGTTTATTCTCGGGGTACGGTCAGCCCCAGCATTTT. Translation: CASSLFSGYGQPQHF.

This chain uses TRBV7-2 with TRBJ2-1, with 8 bases aligning to TRBD2. Per the germline V gene, CDR1 is SGHTA and CDR2 is FQGNSA. The CDR3 spans 17 residues. With 7 bases clipped from V and 2 bases from J, the junction kept 13 bases outside the gene matches. CDR3 coding DNA: TGTGCCAGCACCCCTTGGATCGGGGGGGCCGCCTACAATGAGCAGTTCTTC. Translation gives CASTPWIGGAAYNEQFF.

This clone was seen a handful of times. The gene calls are TRBV6-5 and TRBJ1-5; D is unclear. Germline-derived CDR1 and CDR2 are MNHEY and SVGAGI. Trimming cost V 6 bases and J 4 bases, with 10 bases left between them. The CDR3 length is 13 residues. CDR3 in amino acids: CASSLGWNQPQHF. The CDR3 DNA reads TGTGCCAGCAGCCTTGGGTGGAATCAGCCCCAGCATTTT.

The chain combines TRBV7-2 with TRBJ2-7, with 7 nucleotides matching TRBD2. Germline V gene data show CDR1 as SGHTA and CDR2 as FQGNSA. This CDR3 contains 14 residues. Trimming took 1 base from V and 2 from J; bases not matched to a gene: 2. The CDR3 region is CASSLGSGAYEQYF. The DNA of the CDR3 is TGTGCCAGCAGCTTAGGGAGCGGGGCCTACGAGCAGTACTTC.

J is TRBJ1-1 and V is TRBV27; TRBD1 agrees at 12 bases. The CDR3 is made up of 15 amino acids. Looked up from germline, CDR1 is MNHEY and CDR2 is SMNVEV (reference sequence). Trimming cost V 6 bases and J 4 bases; bases outside gene matches: 6. CDR3 amino acids: CASRPEGQGATEAFF. For the CDR3, the DNA is TGTGCCAGCAGGCCTGAGGGACAGGGGGCCACTGAAGCTTTCTTT.

This clone is a singleton in its sample. The chain joins TRBV19 to TRBJ2-5; D call uncertain. Germline CDR1 is LNHDA and CDR2 is SQIVND (reference sequence). The V end was cut by 1 base, the J end by 2 bases, with 8 bases between. The CDR3 contains 14 residues. The CDR3 DNA reads TGTGCCAGTAGTATAGTAGCCGGACAAGAGACCCAGTACTTC. As protein: CASSIVAGQETQYF.

The CDR3 sequence is CASSYSNTYEQYF. The CDR3 coding sequence is TGTGCCAGCAGTTACTCAAACACCTACGAGCAGTACTTC. The rearrangement uses TRBV6-5 and TRBJ2-7; D ambiguous. This CDR3 region has 13 residues. V gave up 0 bases and J gave up 2 bases, with 5 bases separating them. Germline loops: CDR1 MNHEY, CDR2 SVGAGI.

This chain links TRBV6-2 or TRBV6-3 with TRBJ2-7; TRBD2 might be the D (6 bases). CDR3 length: 14 residues. The V gene lost 6 bases and the J gene lost 3 bases, with 15 bases spanning the gap. CDR1 is MNHEY and CDR2 is SVGEGT in the germline V gene. In DNA, the CDR3 is TGTGCCAGCAGCGGGAAGGGGACTGGCTACGAGCAGTACTTC. Translating it yields CASSGKGTGYEQYF.

The V and J genes are TRBV11-2 and TRBJ2-1; 9 bases match TRBD1. Trimming cost V 4 bases and J 6 bases; bases outside gene matches: 7. CDR1 and CDR2 (germline): SGHAT, FQNNGV. The CDR3 is 15 amino acids. The CDR3 protein is CASSSRDRDLNEQFF. CDR3 nucleotide sequence: TGTGCCAGCAGCTCCCGGGACAGGGACCTCAATGAGCAGTTCTTC.